This T cell receptor (gamma chain) appears in the sequencing data of a study of γδ T cells in repeated Plasmodium falciparum infection. About the research overall: Donors were malaria-exposed Malian children or age- and gender-matched Australian children.

After removal of 6 bases from V and 5 bases from J, the junction contained 10 bases not matched to a gene. The CDR3 extends over 13 amino acids. Looked up from germline, CDR1 is GITISATS and CDR2 is ISYDGTV (reference sequence). TCRdb reprocessed the multiplex PCR reads using CATT. The sample shows around 24,000 gamma-chain clones, over 2.5% of them seen only once. Vgamma9/Vdelta2+ and Vdelta2-negative gammadelta T cells were flow-sorted from PBMC for bulk sequencing. Sequencing was performed on gamma-delta T cells from blood. The chain is built from TRGV9 and TRGJ1 or TRGJ2. No J segment appears in TCRdb, so it was assigned here by matching the sequence to germline. This TCR was sampled from a pool of human donors (malaria-infected and uninfected, not separated). The CDR3 DNA is TGTGCCTTGTGGAGTTTGACGAATTATAAGAAACTCTTT. Translating it yields CALWSLTNYKKLF.